The sequence of this T cell receptor (beta chain) was determined in a study of T cells in Graves' hyperthyroidism and ophthalmopathy. Regarding the study as a whole: Most clonotypes that expanded in the thyroid above 0.001 also showed up in blood.

This clonotype was recorded at least ten times. Its antigen is undetermined. V trimming: 2 bases; J trimming: 7 bases; junction bases outside the gene matches: 6. The CDR3 totals 15 residues. PBMCs came from around 9.7 ml fresh peripheral blood. It was RNA transcripts that yielded the amplified TCR beta CDR3 regions. HTBI primers were used for first-round RT-PCR of the TCR CDR3. TCRdb itself ran the multiplex PCR reads through MiXCR, one entry per CDR3 protein. The sample carries about 620,000 distinct CDR3 sequences, 15% to 20% recorded once. Material for sequencing was blood. This receptor was taken from a woman under 40 with Graves' hyperthyroidism. This chain connects TRBV12-3 or TRBV12-4 to TRBJ2-1, with 9 nucleotides matching TRBD2. The CDR3 sequence is CASSLKLAGTNEQFF. The CDR3 nucleotides are TGTGCCAGCAGTTTAAAGCTAGCGGGAACTAATGAGCAGTTCTTC.